This T cell receptor beta chain originates from a study of blood T cell repertoires in COVID-19. This clone was observed once. The CDR3 consists of 17 residues. In the original workflow: Reference gene primer amplification yielded estimated nucleated cell counts. Measured with immunoSEQ multiplex PCR; TCRdb has only the in-frame clones, and not every one. The V and J calls and clone size are taken from that table; D and trimming were inferred from the DNA. Seen here are approximately 390,000 clones, around 90% observed once, and the top ten hold approximately 2.1%. The clonotype comes from a woman between 40 and 50 years old with acute COVID-19. The J gene is TRBJ1-2, the V gene TRBV21-1; TRBD1 is taken as the D call from the table, unchecked against the DNA. TRBV21-1 is an annotated pseudogene. Sequenced input: PBMCs or T cells enriched from blood (not recorded which). CDR3 sequence reads: CASSNKILFRQGRGYTF. The DNA of the CDR3 is TGTGCCAGCAGCAATAAAATTCTCTTTCGACAGGGACGCGGCTACACCTTC.